This is a list of T cell receptor beta chains from one sample in a study of metastatic and nonmetastatic thyroid tumors. MiXCR reprocessed the PCR reads for TCRdb. The sample consists of some 19,000 clones, approximately 29% of them appearing once. Sequenced sample: adjacent normal tissue. These receptors were obtained from a female donor with papillary thyroid cancer or a benign thyroid nodule (not recorded which). Some clones in this sample may be carry-over from other donors' samples. The CDR3 runs from the conserved cysteine through the conserved F or W. D genes are given only for firm matches. Rows may omit the clone size; those that give it use once, few, many or a size class.

D gene	V gene	J gene	clone size	CDR3 DNA	CDR3 protein
.	TRBV9	TRBJ2-1	.	TGTGCCAGCAGCCCCCGGTCCGGGGCGGCCTTCAATGAGCATTTCTTC	CASSPRSGAAFNEHFF
TRBD2	TRBV11-3	TRBJ2-3	.	TGTGCCAGCAGCCAGGGTGCGGGGGGCACAGATACGCAGTATTTT	CASSQGAGGTDTQYF
.	TRBV6-2/TRBV6-3	TRBJ2-1	few	TGTGCCAGCAAGGAACAGGGTGGTAATCAGCAGTTCTTC	CASKEQGGNQQFF
TRBD2	TRBV3-1	TRBJ2-1	.	TGTGCCAGCAGCCAAGTCCTTGGGGGGGATGAGCAGTTCTTC	CASSQVLGGDEQFF
.	TRBV6-1	TRBJ1-1	few	TGTGCCAGCACCACGAACACTGAAGCTTTCTTT	CASTTNTEAFF
.	TRBV6-2/TRBV6-3	TRBJ1-3	few	TGTGCCAGCAGTTACGAGATCACTTCTGGAAACACCATATATTTT	CASSYEITSGNTIYF
TRBD1	TRBV10-3	TRBJ1-2	many	TGTGCCATCAGTGACGACAGGGGGAACTATGGCTACACCTTC	CAISDDRGNYGYTF
TRBD2	TRBV27	TRBJ2-3	.	TGTGCCAGCAGTCCCCTGGGACTAGCGGAGCGCACAGATACGCAGTATTTT	CASSPLGLAERTDTQYF
.	TRBV20-1	TRBJ2-3	.	TGCAGTGCTAGTGGGCAGGGGACAGATACGCAGTATTTT	CSASGQGTDTQYF
.	TRBV5-1	TRBJ2-3	.	TGCGCCAGCAGCAGCGGAGCCGGGGAAACGCAGTATTTT	CASSSGAGETQYF
.	TRBV28	TRBJ1-3	few	TGTGCCAGTGCAGGGCTAAACACCATATATTTT	CASAGLNTIYF
.	TRBV6-2/TRBV6-3	TRBJ1-5	.	TGTGCCAGCAGAAGCAGCCGGGGAGGGAATCAGCCCCAGCATTTT	CASRSSRGGNQPQHF
.	TRBV6-5	TRBJ1-1	.	TGTGCCAGCAGTTACGGTAGCGGGGGGGAAGCTTTCTTT	CASSYGSGGEAFF
.	TRBV29-1	TRBJ1-2	many	TGCAGCGTTGAACGGCGGATCTATGGCTACACCTTC	CSVERRIYGYTF
TRBD1	TRBV6-1	TRBJ1-2	medium-sized	TGTGCCAGCAGTGCCGCTGACAGGGGGTATGGCTACACCTTC	CASSAADRGYGYTF
.	TRBV20-1	TRBJ2-7	.	TGCAGTGCTAAAAGGGGGGCTCGGGAGCAGTACTTC	CSAKRGAREQYF
.	TRBV11-2	TRBJ2-7	.	TGTGGCAGCAGCTTGATAACTGGCAACGATCAGTACTTC	CGSSLITGNDQYF
TRBD1	TRBV30	TRBJ1-6	.	TGTGCCTCTCATGCCGGGACAGGGGATTCACCCCTCCACTTT	CASHAGTGDSPLHF
.	TRBV12-3/TRBV12-4	TRBJ2-3	medium-sized	TGTGCCAGCAGTTTTACCCTGGGGGGCACAGATACGCAGTATTTT	CASSFTLGGTDTQYF
TRBD1	TRBV2	TRBJ2-5	few	TGTGCCAGCCGGGCGGGGACAGGTTGTTTAGAGACCCAGTACTTC	CASRAGTGCLETQYF
.	TRBV27	TRBJ1-6	hyperexpanded	TGTGCCAGCAGTTTCACGGGGGGCCGATGGTATAATTCACCCCTCCACTTT	CASSFTGGRWYNSPLHF
TRBD1	TRBV19	TRBJ2-7	.	TGTGCCAGTAGTATAGTAGAGACAGGGGGCGGCGAGCAGTACTTC	CASSIVETGGGEQYF
.	TRBV4-1	TRBJ2-5	many	TGCGCCAGCAGCCAAGACCCCGGGTCGGGGGAGACCCAGTACTTC	CASSQDPGSGETQYF
TRBD2	TRBV4-3	TRBJ2-1	.	TGCGCCAGCAGCCAAGCTCGAGCGGGAGGTTTATACAATGAGCAGTTCTTC	CASSQARAGGLYNEQFF
.	TRBV6-1	TRBJ2-7	few	TGTGCCAGCACCAAAGAGGCCATGGCGATGAATGAGCAGTACTTC	CASTKEAMAMNEQYF
.	TRBV29-1	TRBJ1-6	few	TGCAGCGTTGCACAGGGTCGGGTTTCACCCCTCCACTTT	CSVAQGRVSPLHF
TRBD1	TRBV12-3/TRBV12-4	TRBJ1-2	.	TGTGCCAGCAGTTTAGCGGACAGGGCCGGCTACACCTTC	CASSLADRAGYTF
TRBD1	TRBV28	TRBJ1-3	.	TGTGCCAGCAGTTACTCCCCGGGACAGGGGGCGAACACCATATATTTT	CASSYSPGQGANTIYF
.	TRBV11-2	TRBJ2-7	.	TGTGCCAGCAGCTTAGTCGGGAGTAAGGCCTACGAGCAGTACTTC	CASSLVGSKAYEQYF
.	TRBV2	TRBJ1-2	.	TGTGCCACCGGGGACATTACTAACTATGGCTACACCTTC	CATGDITNYGYTF
.	TRBV7-8	TRBJ2-5	.	TGTGCCAGCAGCCAAGCTGACAGCCAAGAGACCCAGTACTTC	CASSQADSQETQYF
.	TRBV12-3/TRBV12-4	TRBJ2-2	few	TGTGCCAGCAGTGGGACCCGACGAGGGGAGCTGTTTTTT	CASSGTRRGELFF
.	TRBV7-2	TRBJ2-2	medium-sized	TGTGCCAGCAAAACCCACCGGAACACCGGGGAGCTGTTTTTT	CASKTHRNTGELFF
.	TRBV5-1	TRBJ2-6	.	TGCGCCAGCAGCTTTTGGTCCGGCTCTGGGGCCAACGTCCTGACTTTC	CASSFWSGSGANVLTF
TRBD1	TRBV12-3/TRBV12-4	TRBJ2-3	few	TGTGCCAGCACGGACAGGGTTACAGATACGCAGTATTTT	CASTDRVTDTQYF
.	TRBV11-2	TRBJ1-1	.	TGTGCCAGCAGTCGTAGTGGGCCCACTGAAGCTTTCTTT	CASSRSGPTEAFF
.	TRBV19	TRBJ1-3	.	TGTGCCAGCAAGCAATCACGAAACACCATATATTTT	CASKQSRNTIYF
TRBD2	TRBV11-2	TRBJ2-1	few	TGTGCCAGCAGCTTCGGACTAGCGGGGAACAATGAGCAGTTCTTC	CASSFGLAGNNEQFF
.	TRBV12-3/TRBV12-4	TRBJ1-5	once	TGTGCCAGCAGTTCAGACACCCGTAATCAGCCCCAGCATTTT	CASSSDTRNQPQHF
.	TRBV6-2/TRBV6-3	TRBJ1-2	medium-sized	TGTGCCAGCAGTTACTCGTGGGGGGCAGGATATGGCTACACCTTC	CASSYSWGAGYGYTF
.	TRBV20-1	TRBJ2-3	many	TGCAGTGCTGGGACACTTGATACAACAGATACGCAGTATTTT	CSAGTLDTTDTQYF
.	TRBV12-3/TRBV12-4	TRBJ1-2	medium-sized	TGTGCCAGCAGTCCACGATCCCGAACGGGGAACTATGGCTACACCTTC	CASSPRSRTGNYGYTF
.	TRBV6-1	TRBJ1-6	few	TGTGCCAGCAGACCTCTGTTGGGGGGAAGAGGAGATTCACCCCTCCACTTT	CASRPLLGGRGDSPLHF
.	TRBV19	TRBJ1-1	.	TGTGCCAGTAAGGCGACGAACACTGAAGCTTTCTTT	CASKATNTEAFF
TRBD2	TRBV6-1	TRBJ2-3	few	TGTGCCACTAACAGCGGGACGATCACAGATACGCAGTATTTT	CATNSGTITDTQYF
.	TRBV20-1	TRBJ1-3	.	TGCAGTGCTATTGGGACCGGACTCGGAAACACCATATATTTT	CSAIGTGLGNTIYF
.	TRBV18	TRBJ2-7	many	TGTGCCAGCTCACCACCAGGGACGGGAAACTACGAGCAGTACTTC	CASSPPGTGNYEQYF
.	TRBV11-2	TRBJ1-1	.	TGTGCCAGCGGAAAACAGGGGAACACTGAAGCTTTCTTT	CASGKQGNTEAFF
.	TRBV20-1	TRBJ1-5	many	TGCAGTGCTAGAGAGGGGGGGCTGGATGGGCCCCAGCATTTT	CSAREGGLDGPQHF
.	TRBV6-1	TRBJ2-6	.	TGTGCCAGCAGTGAAGGAGGGGGTGGGGCCAACGCCCTGACTTTC	CASSEGGGGANALTF